This T cell receptor beta chain was identified in a study of blood T cells in healthy people across ages. Whole-study findings and limits: Unsorted PBMC input precluded a conclusive naive versus antigen-experienced comparison. There was no known CMV status for donors, so expanded clonotype changes were possibly confounded. Roughly linear age-related decline in beta diversity appeared, significant by age about 40.

Concerning this clonotype: What it recognizes is unknown.

The authors ran a second PCR of roughly 6 to 11 cycles using a sample-barcoded 5' primer and a J-beta primer mix. Every sample produced at least 2.5 million CDR3-containing paired-end reads. TCRdb fed the 5' RACE reads into MiXCR, producing one record per CDR3 protein. This table holds approximately 2,000,000 distinct CDR3 sequences, about two fifths found once. V lost 1 base, J lost 7 bases, and 9 bases lay in between. CDR1 is SGDLS, CDR2 YYNGEE, per germline. CDR3 length equals 13 residues. The sequenced sample was blood. The chain carries TRBV9 and TRBJ2-1; D gene unclear. The receptor was derived from a human donor in good health. Written as DNA, the CDR3 is TGTGCCAGCAGCGTAATGGGAACGAATGAGCAGTTCTTC. Residues: CASSVMGTNEQFF.